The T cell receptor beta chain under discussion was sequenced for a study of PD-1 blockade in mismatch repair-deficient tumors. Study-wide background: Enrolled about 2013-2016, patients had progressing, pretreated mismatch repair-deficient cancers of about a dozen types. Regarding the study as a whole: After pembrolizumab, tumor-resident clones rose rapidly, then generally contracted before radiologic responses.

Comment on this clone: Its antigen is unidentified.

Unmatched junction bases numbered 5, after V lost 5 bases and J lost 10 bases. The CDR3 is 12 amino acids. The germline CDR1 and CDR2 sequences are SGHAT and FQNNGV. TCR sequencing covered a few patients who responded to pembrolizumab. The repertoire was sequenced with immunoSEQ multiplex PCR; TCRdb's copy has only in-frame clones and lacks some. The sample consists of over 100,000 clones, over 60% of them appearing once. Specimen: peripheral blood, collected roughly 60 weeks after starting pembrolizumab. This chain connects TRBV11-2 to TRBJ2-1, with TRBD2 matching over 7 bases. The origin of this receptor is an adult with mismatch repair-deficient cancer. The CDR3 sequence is CASSPGREEQFF. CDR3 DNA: TGTGCCAGCAGCCCGGGGAGGGAGGAGCAGTTCTTC.